Listed below are T cell receptor beta chains from one sample, sequenced in a study of T cell responses to AZD1222 COVID-19 vaccine. TCRdb's table, derived via immunoSEQ multiplex PCR, lists solely in-frame clones and lacks some. The table has some 120,000 clones, 80% to 85% seen once. The sample consisted of peripheral blood, taken on day 0 of AZD1222 vaccination. These TCRs come from an adult in good health. Both conserved end residues are part of each CDR3. Fields, in order: D gene, J gene, clone size, V gene, CDR3 DNA, CDR3 protein. A D gene is named only where the DNA matches it firmly. The size entry is marked missing in some rows and otherwise reads once, few, many or a size class.

d_call: NA; j_call: TRBJ1-5; clone_size: once; v_call: TRBV5-6; cdr3_nt: TGTGCCAGCAGCTTGAGGGGGGGGCGAAGGAATCAGCCCCAGCATTTT; cdr3_aa: CASSLRGGRRNQPQHF
d_call: NA; j_call: TRBJ2-6; clone_size: once; v_call: TRBV7-8; cdr3_nt: TGTGCCAGCAGCCTCATTCCTGGGGCCAACGTCCTGACTTTC; cdr3_aa: CASSLIPGANVLTF
d_call: NA; j_call: TRBJ1-5; clone_size: NA; v_call: TRBV3-1/TRBV3-2; cdr3_nt: TGTGCCAGCAGCGGCGGCCGGGGGGGACAGCCCCAGCATTTT; cdr3_aa: CASSGGRGGQPQHF
d_call: TRBD2; j_call: TRBJ2-3; clone_size: few; v_call: TRBV11-2; cdr3_nt: TGTGCCAGCAGCTCCCCTTCCTATAGCGGGAGGGCGTATACGCAGTATTTT; cdr3_aa: CASSSPSYSGRAYTQYF
d_call: NA; j_call: TRBJ2-1; clone_size: NA; v_call: TRBV6-5; cdr3_nt: TGTGCCAGCAGCCCCGCGGGACGCCTCCGAACCGAGCAGTTCTTC; cdr3_aa: CASSPAGRLRTEQFF
d_call: NA; j_call: TRBJ1-6; clone_size: NA; v_call: TRBV21-1; cdr3_nt: TGTGCCAGCAGCACGACAGGGAAGGGACCCCTCCACTTT; cdr3_aa: CASSTTGKGPLHF
d_call: TRBD1; j_call: TRBJ1-4; clone_size: NA; v_call: TRBV19; cdr3_nt: TGTGCCAGTCGTAGGACAGGGAGATCAACTAATGAAAAACTGTTTTTT; cdr3_aa: CASRRTGRSTNEKLFF
d_call: TRBD2; j_call: TRBJ2-3; clone_size: NA; v_call: TRBV28; cdr3_nt: TGTGCCAGCAGTCGGACTAGCGGGAGGGCTGATACGCAGTATTTT; cdr3_aa: CASSRTSGRADTQYF
d_call: NA; j_call: TRBJ1-5; clone_size: NA; v_call: TRBV20-1; cdr3_nt: TGCAGTGCACAACAGAATCAGCCCCAGCATTTT; cdr3_aa: CSAQQNQPQHF
d_call: TRBD1; j_call: TRBJ2-1; clone_size: NA; v_call: TRBV29-1; cdr3_nt: TGCAGCGCCCCGGGACAGGGCAATGAGCAGTTCTTC; cdr3_aa: CSAPGQGNEQFF
d_call: NA; j_call: TRBJ2-7; clone_size: once; v_call: TRBV18; cdr3_nt: TGTGCCAGCTCATCCCTTTTCGGGAGCGGCGACGAGCAGTACTTC; cdr3_aa: CASSSLFGSGDEQYF
d_call: NA; j_call: TRBJ2-7; clone_size: NA; v_call: TRBV7-9; cdr3_nt: TGTGCCAGCAGCTTACTGACAGAGCAGTACTTC; cdr3_aa: CASSLLTEQYF
d_call: TRBD1; j_call: TRBJ1-4; clone_size: NA; v_call: TRBV7-8; cdr3_nt: TGTGCCAGCAGCCGAGGGGCCGGGACAGGTGGTGAAAAACTGTTTTTT; cdr3_aa: CASSRGAGTGGEKLFF
d_call: NA; j_call: TRBJ2-3; clone_size: few; v_call: TRBV5-8; cdr3_nt: TGTGCCAGCAGCTTTAAGAGGGGAGGCACAGATACGCAGTATTTT; cdr3_aa: CASSFKRGGTDTQYF
d_call: NA; j_call: TRBJ2-7; clone_size: NA; v_call: TRBV5-8; cdr3_nt: TGTGCCAGCAGCTTGGACGGCAGCACTCTGCAGCAGTACTTC; cdr3_aa: CASSLDGSTLQQYF
d_call: NA; j_call: TRBJ1-1; clone_size: NA; v_call: TRBV10-3; cdr3_nt: TGTGCCATCACCATGACAGGGAACACTGAAGCTTTCTTT; cdr3_aa: CAITMTGNTEAFF
d_call: TRBD1; j_call: TRBJ2-7; clone_size: NA; v_call: TRBV13; cdr3_nt: TGTGCCAGCAGCTTCCGGGGACAGGGGCCCGAGCAGTACTTC; cdr3_aa: CASSFRGQGPEQYF
d_call: NA; j_call: TRBJ1-2; clone_size: NA; v_call: TRBV27; cdr3_nt: TGTGCCAGCAGTTTCGGACGAGACTATGGCTACACCTTC; cdr3_aa: CASSFGRDYGYTF
d_call: TRBD1; j_call: TRBJ1-5; clone_size: NA; v_call: TRBV19; cdr3_nt: TGTGCCAGTAGGGGACAGGTCGGAAATCAGCCCCAGCATTTT; cdr3_aa: CASRGQVGNQPQHF
d_call: TRBD2; j_call: TRBJ2-5; clone_size: NA; v_call: TRBV28; cdr3_nt: TGTGCCAGCAGCCTGGCGGGAGCTCGGCGGCAAGAGACCCAGTACTTC; cdr3_aa: CASSLAGARRQETQYF
d_call: NA; j_call: TRBJ2-1; clone_size: NA; v_call: TRBV28; cdr3_nt: TGTGCCACCACCCTCCTAGAGAGTGAGCAGTTCTTC; cdr3_aa: CATTLLESEQFF
d_call: NA; j_call: TRBJ1-2; clone_size: once; v_call: TRBV5-1; cdr3_nt: TGCGCCAGCAGCTTGGACGGGAGCTATGGCTACACCTTC; cdr3_aa: CASSLDGSYGYTF
d_call: NA; j_call: TRBJ1-5; clone_size: once; v_call: TRBV30; cdr3_nt: TGTGCCTGGAGTGTACTGGAGAATCAGCCCCAGCATTTT; cdr3_aa: CAWSVLENQPQHF
d_call: NA; j_call: TRBJ1-3; clone_size: few; v_call: TRBV19; cdr3_nt: TGTGCCAGTAAGGCAGGGGAGTCAGGAAACACCATATATTTT; cdr3_aa: CASKAGESGNTIYF
d_call: NA; j_call: TRBJ1-1; clone_size: NA; v_call: TRBV18; cdr3_nt: TGTGCCAGCTCACCTAAGGGCGGGGGCACTGAAGCTTTCTTT; cdr3_aa: CASSPKGGGTEAFF
d_call: NA; j_call: TRBJ1-2; clone_size: NA; v_call: TRBV19; cdr3_nt: TGTGCCAGTAGTATATCCCCCCACGGCGACTATGGCTACACCTTC; cdr3_aa: CASSISPHGDYGYTF
d_call: TRBD2; j_call: TRBJ2-1; clone_size: NA; v_call: TRBV7-2; cdr3_nt: TGTGCCAGCAGCTTATTTTTACAAGCGGGACTCAATGAGCAGTTCTTC; cdr3_aa: CASSLFLQAGLNEQFF
d_call: NA; j_call: TRBJ1-1; clone_size: NA; v_call: TRBV6-5; cdr3_nt: TGTGCCAGCAGTTACTCTGCCCAGAACACTGAAGCTTTCTTT; cdr3_aa: CASSYSAQNTEAFF
d_call: NA; j_call: TRBJ2-3; clone_size: NA; v_call: TRBV2; cdr3_nt: TGTGCCAGCAGTGAAAGCACAGATACGCAGTATTTT; cdr3_aa: CASSESTDTQYF
d_call: NA; j_call: TRBJ2-2; clone_size: NA; v_call: TRBV28; cdr3_nt: TGTGCCAGCGGTGGGGGGAACACCGGGGAGCTGTTTTTT; cdr3_aa: CASGGGNTGELFF
d_call: TRBD1; j_call: TRBJ2-5; clone_size: NA; v_call: TRBV19; cdr3_nt: TGTGCCAGTAGATCCTTACAGGGGGAGACCCAGTACTTC; cdr3_aa: CASRSLQGETQYF
d_call: NA; j_call: TRBJ1-3; clone_size: NA; v_call: TRBV12-3/TRBV12-4; cdr3_nt: TGTGCCAGCAGTTTAACCAGGGACCACACCATATATTTT; cdr3_aa: CASSLTRDHTIYF
d_call: TRBD1; j_call: TRBJ1-5; clone_size: many; v_call: TRBV7-8; cdr3_nt: TGTGCCAGCAGCTTGTCCGGGACAGGCTACTATCAGCCCCAGCATTTT; cdr3_aa: CASSLSGTGYYQPQHF
d_call: NA; j_call: TRBJ1-2; clone_size: NA; v_call: TRBV9; cdr3_nt: TGTGCCAGCAGCGCCTCGGGGGGGCAAAATGGCTACACCTTC; cdr3_aa: CASSASGGQNGYTF
d_call: NA; j_call: TRBJ2-1; clone_size: NA; v_call: TRBV29-1; cdr3_nt: TGCAGCGTTGAGGATGGGACTGGGGCCTACAATGAGCAGTTCTTC; cdr3_aa: CSVEDGTGAYNEQFF
d_call: TRBD1; j_call: TRBJ1-1; clone_size: NA; v_call: TRBV2; cdr3_nt: TGTGCCAGCAGTGAGGTAGTCGGTCTTAGACAGGGGACGAACACTGAAGCTTTCTTT; cdr3_aa: CASSEVVGLRQGTNTEAFF
d_call: NA; j_call: TRBJ2-3; clone_size: few; v_call: TRBV10-2; cdr3_nt: TGCGCCAGCAGTGAGGCTCGGGCCTTTTTACGCACAGATACGCAGTATTTT; cdr3_aa: CASSEARAFLRTDTQYF
d_call: NA; j_call: TRBJ2-7; clone_size: NA; v_call: TRBV12-3/TRBV12-4; cdr3_nt: TGTGCCAGCAGTCCCCACGGGCGGGCCACATCGTACTTC; cdr3_aa: CASSPHGRATSYF
d_call: NA; j_call: TRBJ1-1; clone_size: NA; v_call: TRBV2; cdr3_nt: TGTGCCAGCAGTGAAGGCGGGAACACTGAAGCTTTCTTT; cdr3_aa: CASSEGGNTEAFF
d_call: NA; j_call: TRBJ1-1; clone_size: NA; v_call: TRBV5-5; cdr3_nt: TGTGCCAGCAGCTTTAGGAGGGGAGGAATGAACACTGAAGCTTTCTTT; cdr3_aa: CASSFRRGGMNTEAFF
d_call: NA; j_call: TRBJ1-2; clone_size: NA; v_call: TRBV5-4; cdr3_nt: TGTGCCAGCAGCTTCGGGGAGTATGGCTACACCTTC; cdr3_aa: CASSFGEYGYTF
d_call: NA; j_call: TRBJ2-3; clone_size: few; v_call: TRBV9; cdr3_nt: TGTGCCAGCAGCGGGGGAGGCACTAGCACAGATACGCAGTATTTT; cdr3_aa: CASSGGGTSTDTQYF